This passage covers 5 T cell receptor beta chains from one sample sequenced in a study of T cell responses to AZD1222 COVID-19 vaccine (dated by TCRdb to about 2021). The time point label on this specimen signifies: baseline before first vaccination. The method was the immunoSEQ multiplex PCR assay. Held by TCRdb, this immuneACCESS table contains in-frame sequences only and omits some clones. Under half of the omission traces to an unresolved V gene where checked; the cause of the rest is unknown. For this sample the table gives roughly 120,000 clones, of which around 85% were detected only once. Of the sample, about 1.5% is held by the ten largest clones. Here the sequenced sample was peripheral blood, taken on day 0 of AZD1222 vaccination. Receptors were obtained from an adult in good health.

This clone was observed once. The chain recombines TRBV10-1 with TRBJ2-3; 11 nucleotides line up with TRBD2. This CDR3 has 13 residues. Germline V gene data show CDR1 as WNHNN and CDR2 as SYGVQD (reference sequence). The trim removed 8 bases at V and 3 bases at J, leaving 1 base unmatched. The chain's CDR3 is CASSSGGTDTQYF. CDR3 nucleotides: TGCGCCAGCTCTAGCGGGGGGACAGATACGCAGTATTTT.

The chain combines TRBV7-6 with TRBJ2-7; D is unresolved. The germline gives CDR1 SGHVS, CDR2 FNYEAQ. The CDR3 has 16 residues. V was cut by 0 bases and J by 0 bases, with 12 bases left in between. The CDR3 loop reads CASSLAVVSSSYEQYF. The CDR3, as DNA: TGTGCCAGCAGCTTAGCGGTGGTTTCAAGCTCCTACGAGCAGTACTTC.

The V and J genes are TRBV5-5 and TRBJ2-3, with TRBD1 identical over 9 bases. This CDR3 is 15 amino acids long. V shed 2 bases, J shed 1 base, and the junction held 2 bases outside the gene matches. The germline V gene has CDR1 SGHKS and CDR2 YYEKEE (reference sequence). The CDR3 reads CASSFRTGGTDTQYF. CDR3 nucleotide sequence: TGTGCCAGCAGCTTTCGGACAGGGGGCACAGATACGCAGTATTTT.

In its sample, this clone was seen a few times. The chain joins TRBV29-1 to TRBJ2-1, with D hard to call. V dropped 7 bases and J dropped 4 bases, with 14 bases sitting between them. Germline CDR1 SQVTM, CDR2 ANQGSEA. The CDR3 length is 13 residues. CDR3 protein: CSGQLDPYNEQFF. The CDR3 DNA sequence: TGCAGCGGTCAACTGGATCCTTACAATGAGCAGTTCTTC.

This clone was picked up many times. V gene TRBV6-4 combines with J gene TRBJ2-1; TRBD2 agrees at 10 bases. CDR1 is MRHNA and CDR2 is SNTAGT in the germline V gene. Trimming cost V 3 bases and J 4 bases; bases outside gene matches: 0. The CDR3 consists of 14 residues. The CDR3 nucleotides are TGTGCCAGCAGTGAAGCGGGAGGGTACAATGAGCAGTTCTTC. This gives the protein CASSEAGGYNEQFF.